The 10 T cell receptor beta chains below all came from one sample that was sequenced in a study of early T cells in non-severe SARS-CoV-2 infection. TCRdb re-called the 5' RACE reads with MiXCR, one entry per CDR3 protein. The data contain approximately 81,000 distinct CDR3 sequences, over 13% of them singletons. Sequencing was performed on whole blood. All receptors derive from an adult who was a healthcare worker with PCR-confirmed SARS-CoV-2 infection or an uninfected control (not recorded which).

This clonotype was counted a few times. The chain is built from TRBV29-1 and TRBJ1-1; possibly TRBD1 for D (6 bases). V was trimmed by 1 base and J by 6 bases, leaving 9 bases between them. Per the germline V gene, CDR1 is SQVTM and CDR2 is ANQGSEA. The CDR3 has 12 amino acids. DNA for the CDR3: TGCAGCGTTGAAGGCGGGGGCCCTGAAGCTTTCTTT. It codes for CSVEGGGPEAFF.

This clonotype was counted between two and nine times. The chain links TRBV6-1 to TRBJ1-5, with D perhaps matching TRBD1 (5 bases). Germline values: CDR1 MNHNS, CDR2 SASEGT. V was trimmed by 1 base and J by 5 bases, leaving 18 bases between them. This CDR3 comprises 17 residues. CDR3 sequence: CASSEVVGQGGDQPQHF. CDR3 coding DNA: TGTGCCAGCAGTGAAGTGGTAGGGCAGGGAGGCGATCAGCCCCAGCATTTT.

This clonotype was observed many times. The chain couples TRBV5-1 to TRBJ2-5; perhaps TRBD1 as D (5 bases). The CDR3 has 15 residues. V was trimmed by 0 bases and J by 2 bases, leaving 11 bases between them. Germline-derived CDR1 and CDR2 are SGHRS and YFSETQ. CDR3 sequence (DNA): TGCGCCAGCAGCTTGGAGGGCAGACAGCAAGAGACCCAGTACTTC. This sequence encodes CASSLEGRQQETQYF.

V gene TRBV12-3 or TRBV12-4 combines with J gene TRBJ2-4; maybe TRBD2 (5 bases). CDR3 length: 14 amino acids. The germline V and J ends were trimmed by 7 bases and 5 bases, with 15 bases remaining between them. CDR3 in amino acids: CASTQDWAQNIQYF. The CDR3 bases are TGTGCCAGCACCCAGGACTGGGCGCAAAACATTCAGTACTTC.

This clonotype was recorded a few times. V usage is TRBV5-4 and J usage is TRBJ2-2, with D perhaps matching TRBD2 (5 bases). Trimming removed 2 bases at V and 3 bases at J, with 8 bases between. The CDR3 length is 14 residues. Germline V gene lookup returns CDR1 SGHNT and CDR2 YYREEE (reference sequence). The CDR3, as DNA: TGTGCCAGCAGCTTCGGCGGGTACACCGGGGAGCTGTTTTTT. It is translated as CASSFGGYTGELFF. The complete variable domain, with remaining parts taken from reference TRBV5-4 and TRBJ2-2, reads ETGVTQSPTHLIKTRGQQVTLRCSSQSGHNTVSWYQQALGQGPQFIFQYYREEENGRGNFPPRFSGLQFPNYSSELNVNALELDDSALYLCASSFGGYTGELFFGEGSRLTVL.

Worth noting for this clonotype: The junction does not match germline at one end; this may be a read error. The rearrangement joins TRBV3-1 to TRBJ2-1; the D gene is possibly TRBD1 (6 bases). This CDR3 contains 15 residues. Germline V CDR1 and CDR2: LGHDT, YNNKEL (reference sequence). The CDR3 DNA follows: TGTGCCAGCAGCCGGATGGGACAACCATCCAATGAGCAGTCCTTC. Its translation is CASSRMGQPSNEQSF.

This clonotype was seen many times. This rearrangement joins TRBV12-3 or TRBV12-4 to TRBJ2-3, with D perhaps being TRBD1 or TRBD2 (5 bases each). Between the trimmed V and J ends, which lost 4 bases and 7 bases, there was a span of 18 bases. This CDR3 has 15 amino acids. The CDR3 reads CASSSWGSVEHTQYF. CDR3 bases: TGTGCCAGCAGTTCATGGGGGTCGGTAGAGCATACGCAGTATTTT.

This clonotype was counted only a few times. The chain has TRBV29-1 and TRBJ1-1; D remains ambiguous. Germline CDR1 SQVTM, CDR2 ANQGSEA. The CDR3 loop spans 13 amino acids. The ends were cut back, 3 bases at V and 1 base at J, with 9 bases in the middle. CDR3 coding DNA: TGCAGCGTTGATGTGAGAGGGAACACTGAAGCTTTCTTT. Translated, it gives CSVDVRGNTEAFF. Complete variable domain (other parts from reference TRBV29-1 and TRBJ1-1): SAVISQKPSRDICQRGTSLTIQCQVDSQVTMMFWYRQQPGQSLTLIATANQGSEATYESGFVIDKFPISRPNLTFSTLTVSNMSPEDSSIYLCSVDVRGNTEAFFGQGTRLTVV.

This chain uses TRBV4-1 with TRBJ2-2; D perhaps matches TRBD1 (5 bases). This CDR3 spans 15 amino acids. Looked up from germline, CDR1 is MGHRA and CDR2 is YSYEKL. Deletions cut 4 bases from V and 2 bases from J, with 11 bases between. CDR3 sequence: CASSPPDRNTGELFF. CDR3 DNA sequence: TGCGCCAGCAGCCCCCCCGACAGAAACACCGGGGAGCTGTTTTTT.

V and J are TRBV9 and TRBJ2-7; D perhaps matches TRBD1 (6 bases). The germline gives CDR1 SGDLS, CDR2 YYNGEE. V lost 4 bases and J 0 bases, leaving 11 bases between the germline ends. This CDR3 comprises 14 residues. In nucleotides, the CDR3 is TGTGCCAGCAGCCCCGGGACACACTCCTACGAGCAGTACTTC. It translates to CASSPGTHSYEQYF. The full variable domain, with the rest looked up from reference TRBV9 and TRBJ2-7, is DSGVTQTPKHLITATGQRVTLRCSPRSGDLSVYWYQQSLDQGLQFLIQYYNGEERAKGNILERFSAQQFPDLHSELNLSSLELGDSALYFCASSPGTHSYEQYFGPGTRLTVT.